The following is a T cell receptor beta chain sequence with its context. 13 Jbeta primers and 60 Vbeta primers were used for the PCR. The method was immunoSEQ multiplex PCR; TCRdb's version includes in-frame clones alone and lacks a portion of them. The sample yields roughly 150,000 clones, roughly 80% seen once. The record originates from a study of cytomegalovirus exposure and HLA in healthy donors. Study-level information: Among several hundred genotyped donors, around 80% fell in the Caucasian-associated ancestry cluster.

This sequence originates from a man aged 18-30 years in good health and CMV-seronegative. Material: PBMCs.

The CDR3 reads CASSLYNEKLFF. DNA for the CDR3: TGTGCCAGTAGTCTTTATAATGAAAAACTGTTTTTT. This chain connects TRBV19 to TRBJ1-4; D is unresolved. Germline V gene data show CDR1 as LNHDA and CDR2 as SQIVND (reference sequence). Trimming took 5 bases from V and 4 from J, leaving 5 bases between them. The CDR3 has 12 residues.